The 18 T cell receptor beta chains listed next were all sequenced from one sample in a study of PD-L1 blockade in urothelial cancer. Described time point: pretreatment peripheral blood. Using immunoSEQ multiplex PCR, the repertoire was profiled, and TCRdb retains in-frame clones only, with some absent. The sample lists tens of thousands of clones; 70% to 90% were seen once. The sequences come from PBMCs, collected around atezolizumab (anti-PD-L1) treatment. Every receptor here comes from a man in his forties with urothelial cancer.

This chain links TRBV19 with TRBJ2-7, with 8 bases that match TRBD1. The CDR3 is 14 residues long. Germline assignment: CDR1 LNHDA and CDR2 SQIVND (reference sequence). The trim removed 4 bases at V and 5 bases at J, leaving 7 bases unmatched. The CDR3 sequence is CASSTLGQANEQYF. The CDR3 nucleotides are TGTGCCAGTAGTACCCTGGGACAGGCGAACGAGCAGTACTTC.

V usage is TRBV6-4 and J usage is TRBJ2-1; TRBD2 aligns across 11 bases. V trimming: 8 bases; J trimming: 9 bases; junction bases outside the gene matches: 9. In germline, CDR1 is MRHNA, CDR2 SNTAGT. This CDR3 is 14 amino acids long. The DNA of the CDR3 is TGTGCCAGCGCCGCTAGCGGGAGGAGTAGTGAGCAGTTCTTC. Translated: CASAASGRSSEQFF.

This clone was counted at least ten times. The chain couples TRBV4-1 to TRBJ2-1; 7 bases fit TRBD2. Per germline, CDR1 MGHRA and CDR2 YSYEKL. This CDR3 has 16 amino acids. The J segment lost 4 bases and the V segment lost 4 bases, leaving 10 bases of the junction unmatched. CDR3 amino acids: CASSPEGGSGYNEQFF. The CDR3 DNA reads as TGCGCCAGCAGCCCCGAGGGCGGGAGTGGGTACAATGAGCAGTTCTTC.

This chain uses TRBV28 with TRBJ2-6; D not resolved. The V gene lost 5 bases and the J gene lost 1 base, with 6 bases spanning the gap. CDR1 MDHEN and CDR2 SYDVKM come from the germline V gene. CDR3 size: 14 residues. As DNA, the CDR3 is TGTGCCAGCAGTCTACTATCTGGGGCCAACGTCCTGACTTTC. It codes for CASSLLSGANVLTF.

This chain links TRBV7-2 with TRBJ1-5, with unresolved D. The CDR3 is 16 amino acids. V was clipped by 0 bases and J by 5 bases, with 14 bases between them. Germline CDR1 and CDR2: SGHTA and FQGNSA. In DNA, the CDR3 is TGTGCCAGCAGCTTAGCGAGGGCAGGATATCATCAGCCCCAGCATTTT. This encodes CASSLARAGYHQPQHF.

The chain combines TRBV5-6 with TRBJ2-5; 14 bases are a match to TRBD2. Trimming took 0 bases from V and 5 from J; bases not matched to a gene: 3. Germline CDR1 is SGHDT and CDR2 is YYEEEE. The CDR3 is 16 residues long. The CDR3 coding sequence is TGTGCCAGCAGCTTGGGACTAGCGGGAGGGAGGGAGACCCAGTACTTC. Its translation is CASSLGLAGGRETQYF.

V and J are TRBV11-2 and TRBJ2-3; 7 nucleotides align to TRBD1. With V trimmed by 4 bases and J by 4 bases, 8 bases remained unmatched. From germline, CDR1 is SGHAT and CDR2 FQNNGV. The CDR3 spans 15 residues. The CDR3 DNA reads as TGTGCCAGCAGCTCGTTGGACAGGAAACCAGATACGCAGTATTTT. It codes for CASSSLDRKPDTQYF.

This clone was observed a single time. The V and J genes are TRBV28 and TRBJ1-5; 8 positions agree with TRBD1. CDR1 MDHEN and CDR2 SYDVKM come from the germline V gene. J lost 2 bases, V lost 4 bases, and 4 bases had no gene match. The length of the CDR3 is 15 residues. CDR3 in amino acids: CASSSGGQGNQPQHF. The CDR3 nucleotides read TGTGCCAGCAGTTCGGGGGGACAGGGCAATCAGCCCCAGCATTTT.

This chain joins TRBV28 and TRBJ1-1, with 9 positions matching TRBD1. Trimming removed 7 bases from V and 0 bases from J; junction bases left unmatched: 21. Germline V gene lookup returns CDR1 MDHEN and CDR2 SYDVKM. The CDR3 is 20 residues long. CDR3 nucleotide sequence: TGTGCCAGCACCCGCAAAGTCCACAGGGGGCGAATATTCATGAACACTGAAGCTTTCTTT. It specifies CASTRKVHRGRIFMNTEAFF.

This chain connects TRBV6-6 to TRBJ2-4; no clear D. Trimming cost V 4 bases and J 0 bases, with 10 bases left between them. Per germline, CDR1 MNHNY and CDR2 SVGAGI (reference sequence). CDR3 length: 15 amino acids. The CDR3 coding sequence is TGTGCCAGCAGTTCCCCTGAACTAGCCAAAAACATTCAGTACTTC. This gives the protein CASSSPELAKNIQYF.

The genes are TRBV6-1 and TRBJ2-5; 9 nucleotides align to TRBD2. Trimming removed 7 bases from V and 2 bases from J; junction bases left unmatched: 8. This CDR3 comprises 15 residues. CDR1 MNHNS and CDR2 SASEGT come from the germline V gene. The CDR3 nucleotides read TGTGCCAGCAAAGAAAGACTAGCGGTGCAAGAGACCCAGTACTTC. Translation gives CASKERLAVQETQYF.

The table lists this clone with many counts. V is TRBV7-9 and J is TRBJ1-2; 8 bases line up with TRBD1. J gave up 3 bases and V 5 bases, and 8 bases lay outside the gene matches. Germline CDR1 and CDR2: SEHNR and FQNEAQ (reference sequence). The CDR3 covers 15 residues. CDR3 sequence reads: CASSRTGQDYYGYTF. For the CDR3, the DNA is TGTGCCAGCAGCCGAACGGGACAGGATTACTATGGCTACACCTTC.

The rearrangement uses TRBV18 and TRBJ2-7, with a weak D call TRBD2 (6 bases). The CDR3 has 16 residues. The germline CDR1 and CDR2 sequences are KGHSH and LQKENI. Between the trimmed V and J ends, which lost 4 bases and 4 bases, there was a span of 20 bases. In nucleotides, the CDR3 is TGTGCCAGCTCACTAAAGTCGGGGGAAAGGATATACGAGCAGTACTTC. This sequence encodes CASSLKSGERIYEQYF.

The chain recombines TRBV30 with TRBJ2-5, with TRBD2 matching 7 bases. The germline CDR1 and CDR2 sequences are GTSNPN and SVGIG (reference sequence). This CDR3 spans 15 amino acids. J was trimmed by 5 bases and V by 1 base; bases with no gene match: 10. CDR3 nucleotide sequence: TGTGCCTGGAGTGGGGGGAGCGGGATCAAGGAGACCCAGTACTTC. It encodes CAWSGGSGIKETQYF.

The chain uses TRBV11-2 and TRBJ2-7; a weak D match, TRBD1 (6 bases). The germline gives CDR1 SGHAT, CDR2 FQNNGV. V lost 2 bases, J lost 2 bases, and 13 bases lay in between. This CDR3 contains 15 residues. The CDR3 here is CASSLITGWAYEQYF. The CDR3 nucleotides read TGTGCCAGCAGCTTAATTACAGGGTGGGCCTACGAGCAGTACTTC.

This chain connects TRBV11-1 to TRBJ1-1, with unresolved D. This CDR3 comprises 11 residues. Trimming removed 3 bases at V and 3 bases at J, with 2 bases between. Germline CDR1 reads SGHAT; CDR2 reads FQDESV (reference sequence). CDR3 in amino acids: CASSFDTEAFF. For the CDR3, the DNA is TGTGCCAGCAGCTTCGACACTGAAGCTTTCTTT.

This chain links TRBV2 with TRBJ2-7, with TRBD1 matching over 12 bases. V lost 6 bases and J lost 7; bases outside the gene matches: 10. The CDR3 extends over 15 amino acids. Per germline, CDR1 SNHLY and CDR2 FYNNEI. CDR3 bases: TGTGCCAGCAGCCTAGGGACAGGGGGCTTTGGTGAGCAGTACTTC. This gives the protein CASSLGTGGFGEQYF.

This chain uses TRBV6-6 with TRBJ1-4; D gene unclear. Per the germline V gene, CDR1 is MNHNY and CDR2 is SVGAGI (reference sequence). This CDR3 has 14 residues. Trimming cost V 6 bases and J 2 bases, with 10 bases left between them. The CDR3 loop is CASSPRETNEKLFF. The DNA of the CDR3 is TGTGCCAGCAGCCCTCGGGAGACTAATGAAAAACTGTTTTTT.